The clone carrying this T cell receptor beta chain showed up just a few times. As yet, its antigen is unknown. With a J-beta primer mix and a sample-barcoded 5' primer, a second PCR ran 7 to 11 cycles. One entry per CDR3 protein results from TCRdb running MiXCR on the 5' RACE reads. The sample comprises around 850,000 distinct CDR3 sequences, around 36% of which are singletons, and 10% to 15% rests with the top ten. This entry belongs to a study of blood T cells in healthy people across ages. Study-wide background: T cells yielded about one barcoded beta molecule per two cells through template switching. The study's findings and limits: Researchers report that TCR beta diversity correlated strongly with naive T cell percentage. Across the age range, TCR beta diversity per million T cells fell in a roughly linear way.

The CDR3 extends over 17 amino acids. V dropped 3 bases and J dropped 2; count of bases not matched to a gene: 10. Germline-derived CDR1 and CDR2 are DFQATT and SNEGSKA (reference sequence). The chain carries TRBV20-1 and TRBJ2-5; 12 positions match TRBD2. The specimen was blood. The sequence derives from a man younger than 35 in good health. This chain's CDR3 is CSARGFGLAGGQETQYF. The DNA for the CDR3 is TGCAGTGCTAGGGGTTTTGGGCTAGCGGGGGGGCAAGAGACCCAGTACTTC.